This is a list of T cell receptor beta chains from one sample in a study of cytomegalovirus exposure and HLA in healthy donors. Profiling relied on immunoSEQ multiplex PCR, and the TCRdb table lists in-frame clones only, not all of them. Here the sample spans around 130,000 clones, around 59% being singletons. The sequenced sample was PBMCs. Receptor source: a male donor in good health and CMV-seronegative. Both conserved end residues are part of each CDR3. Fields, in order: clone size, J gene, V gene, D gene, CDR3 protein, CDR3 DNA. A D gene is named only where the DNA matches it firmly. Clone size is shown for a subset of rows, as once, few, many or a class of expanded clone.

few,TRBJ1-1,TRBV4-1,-,CASSQEGREAFF,TGCGCCAGCAGCCAAGAGGGCCGAGAAGCTTTCTTT
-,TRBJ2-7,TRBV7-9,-,CASSSKRSLPRGEQYF,TGTGCCAGCAGCTCTAAGCGGAGTCTACCCCGGGGGGAGCAGTACTTC
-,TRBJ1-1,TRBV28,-,CAVGQSLMNTEAFF,TGTGCGGTAGGACAGTCGCTCATGAACACTGAAGCTTTCTTT
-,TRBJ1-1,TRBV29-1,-,CSVALRQATEAFF,TGCAGCGTTGCGCTCCGACAGGCGACTGAAGCTTTCTTT
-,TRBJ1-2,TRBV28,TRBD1,CASSPPGQGADGYTF,TGTGCCAGCAGCCCTCCTGGACAGGGGGCGGATGGCTACACCTTC
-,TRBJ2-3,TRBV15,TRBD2,CATSSRLAGDTDTQYF,TGTGCCACCAGCAGTAGGCTAGCGGGGGACACAGATACGCAGTATTTT
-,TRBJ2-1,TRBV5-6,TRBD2,CASSLDSGGAYTYNEQFF,TGTGCCAGCAGCTTGGATAGCGGGGGGGCCTACACCTACAATGAGCAGTTCTTC
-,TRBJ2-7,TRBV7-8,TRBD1,CASSTPQGALYEQYF,TGTGCCAGCAGTACGCCTCAGGGGGCACTCTACGAGCAGTACTTC
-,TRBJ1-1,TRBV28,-,CASSRDITEAFF,TGTGCCAGCAGTCGGGACATTACTGAAGCTTTCTTT
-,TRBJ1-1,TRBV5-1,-,CASSFSGENTEAFF,TGCGCCAGCAGCTTTTCCGGGGAGAACACTGAAGCTTTCTTT
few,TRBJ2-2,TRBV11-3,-,CASSLVPGNTGELFF,TGTGCCAGCAGCTTAGTCCCAGGGAACACCGGGGAGCTGTTTTTT
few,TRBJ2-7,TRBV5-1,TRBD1,CASSQYRDRHREQYF,TGCGCCAGCAGCCAATACCGGGACAGGCATCGCGAGCAGTACTTC
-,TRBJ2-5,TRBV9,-,CASSAPPGQRAETQYF,TGTGCCAGCAGTGCCCCTCCGGGACAGCGGGCCGAGACCCAGTACTTC
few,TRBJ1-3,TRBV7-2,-,CASSRPVAGSGNTIYF,TGTGCCAGCAGCCGACCGGTGGCGGGCTCTGGAAACACCATATATTTT
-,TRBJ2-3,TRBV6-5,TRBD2,CASSYRPAGGADTQYF,TGTGCCAGCAGTTACCGACCAGCGGGGGGGGCAGATACGCAGTATTTT
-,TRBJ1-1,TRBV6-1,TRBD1,CASREGQGWNTEAFF,TGTGCCAGCAGGGAAGGACAGGGATGGAACACTGAAGCTTTCTTT
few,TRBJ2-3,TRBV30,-,CAWSVRPTGSPTWDTQYF,TGTGCCTGGAGTGTGCGCCCAACAGGGAGCCCGACGTGGGATACGCAGTATTTT
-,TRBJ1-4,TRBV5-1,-,CASSLGLLTGINEKLFF,TGCGCCAGCAGCTTGGGCCTCTTGACAGGTATCAATGAAAAACTGTTTTTT
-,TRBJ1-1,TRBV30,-,CAGTSLGAEAFF,TGTGCCGGAACTTCCCTAGGGGCTGAAGCTTTCTTT
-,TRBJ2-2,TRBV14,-,CASSARRTGELFF,TGTGCCAGCAGCGCCCGGAGAACCGGGGAGCTGTTTTTT
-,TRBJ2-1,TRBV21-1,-,CASSTQGLAGGHGNEQFF,TGTGCCAGCAGCACCCAGGGACTAGCGGGGGGGCATGGGAATGAGCAGTTCTTC
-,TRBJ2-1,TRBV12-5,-,CASGLVLGSYNEQFF,TGTGCTAGTGGTTTGGTACTTGGCTCCTACAATGAGCAGTTCTTC
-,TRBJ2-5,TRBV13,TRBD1,CASSSDRGETQYF,TGTGCCAGCAGCTCGGACAGGGGTGAGACCCAGTACTTC
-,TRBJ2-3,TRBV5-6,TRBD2,CASSWGLAGGTDTQYF,TGTGCCAGCAGTTGGGGACTAGCGGGGGGCACAGATACGCAGTATTTT
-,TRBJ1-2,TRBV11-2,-,CASSLVQGRGYGYTF,TGTGCCAGCAGCTTAGTCCAGGGCAGGGGCTATGGCTACACCTTC
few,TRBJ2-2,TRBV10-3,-,CAISDVRNTGELFF,TGTGCCATCAGTGATGTTCGGAACACCGGGGAGCTGTTTTTT
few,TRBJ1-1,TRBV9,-,CASSVEAGVTEAFF,TGTGCCAGCAGCGTAGAGGCGGGGGTCACTGAAGCTTTCTTT
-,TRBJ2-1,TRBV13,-,CASSLGPGDEQFF,TGTGCCAGCAGCTTAGGGCCGGGGGATGAGCAGTTCTTC
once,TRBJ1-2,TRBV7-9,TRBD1,CASSLLGTGIYGYTF,TGTGCCAGCAGTCTTCTCGGGACAGGGATCTATGGCTACACCTTC
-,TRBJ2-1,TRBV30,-,CAWSLGQLQFF,TGTGCCTGGAGCCTCGGACAACTACAGTTCTTC
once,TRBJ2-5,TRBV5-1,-,CASGTPETQYF,TGCGCCAGCGGGACTCCAGAGACCCAGTACTTC
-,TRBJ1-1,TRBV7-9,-,CSSSLVIGVAQAFF,TGTTCCAGCAGCTTAGTCATCGGGGTCGCCCAAGCTTTCTTT
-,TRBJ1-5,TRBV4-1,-,CASSQSGDRQGNQPQHF,TGCGCCAGCAGCCAATCCGGTGATCGGCAGGGGAATCAGCCCCAGCATTTT
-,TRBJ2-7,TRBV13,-,CASSFRGRSSYEQYF,TGTGCCAGCAGCTTTAGGGGCAGGAGCTCCTACGAGCAGTACTTC
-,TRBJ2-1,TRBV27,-,CASSSGEGVSVDEQFF,TGTGCCAGCAGTTCTGGGGAGGGGGTATCAGTGGATGAGCAGTTCTTC
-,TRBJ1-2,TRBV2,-,CASQRDLYGYTF,TGTGCCAGCCAGAGGGATCTCTATGGCTACACCTTC
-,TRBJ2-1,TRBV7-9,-,CASSLYIGMSGRDYNEQFF,TGTGCCAGCAGCTTATATATCGGAATGTCGGGGAGAGATTACAATGAGCAGTTCTTC
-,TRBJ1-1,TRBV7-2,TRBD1,CASKTGGGVTEAFF,TGTGCCAGCAAGACAGGGGGAGGTGTTACTGAAGCTTTCTTT
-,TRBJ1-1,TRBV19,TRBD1,CASDRGGTTEAFF,TGTGCCAGTGACAGGGGCGGGACCACTGAAGCTTTCTTT
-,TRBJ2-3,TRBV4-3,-,CASSQDGGSGWGTDTQYF,TGCGCCAGCAGCCAAGATGGGGGCTCCGGCTGGGGGACAGATACGCAGTATTTT
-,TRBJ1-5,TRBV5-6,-,CASSLREGRVDGNQPQHF,TGTGCCAGCAGCTTGCGAGAAGGCAGGGTTGATGGCAATCAGCCCCAGCATTTT
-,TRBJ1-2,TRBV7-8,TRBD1,CASSLEGQGGYGYTF,TGTGCCAGCAGCTTAGAGGGACAGGGGGGGTATGGCTACACCTTC
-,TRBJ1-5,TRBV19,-,CASGWQPQHF,TGTGCCAGCGGGTGGCAGCCCCAGCATTTT
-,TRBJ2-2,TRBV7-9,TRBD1,CAGSLTGVDVGELFF,TGTGCCGGTAGTTTGACAGGGGTGGACGTCGGGGAGCTGTTTTTT
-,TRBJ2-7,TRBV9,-,CASSVGGAEDEQYF,TGTGCCAGCAGCGTCGGCGGGGCTGAGGACGAGCAGTACTTC
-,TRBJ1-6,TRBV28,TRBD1,CASSIPTGGASSPLHF,TGTGCCAGCAGTATACCGACAGGGGGTGCGAGTTCACCCCTCCACTTT
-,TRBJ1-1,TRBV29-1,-,CSGQETGGDTEAFF,TGCAGCGGCCAAGAGACAGGTGGGGACACTGAAGCTTTCTTT
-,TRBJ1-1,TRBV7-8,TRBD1,CASSHDRGRTEAFF,TGTGCCAGCAGCCACGACAGGGGCAGGACTGAAGCTTTCTTT
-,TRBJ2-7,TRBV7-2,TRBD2,CASSGASGSSYEQYF,TGTGCCAGCAGCGGGGCTAGCGGGAGCTCCTACGAGCAGTACTTC
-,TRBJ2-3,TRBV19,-,CASSIGWSGSDTQYF,TGTGCCAGTAGTATAGGGTGGAGCGGTTCAGATACGCAGTATTTT
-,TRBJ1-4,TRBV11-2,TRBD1,CASSRSGGFGNEKLFF,TGTGCCAGCAGCAGATCAGGGGGGTTTGGTAATGAAAAACTGTTTTTT
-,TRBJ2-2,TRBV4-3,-,CASSNRDTGELFF,TGCGCCAGCAGCAACCGGGACACTGGGGAGCTGTTTTTT
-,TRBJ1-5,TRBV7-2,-,CASSLVTNSNQPQHF,TGTGCCAGCAGCTTAGTCACTAATAGCAATCAGCCCCAGCATTTT
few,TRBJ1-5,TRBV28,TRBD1,CASSPYQGAFQPQHF,TGTGCCAGCAGTCCCTATCAGGGGGCCTTTCAGCCCCAGCATTTT